One T cell receptor (beta chain) is described in this entry. Its cognate antigen has yet to be identified. No much larger clone exists at a distance of one base, and base qualities are not known. This entry belongs to a study of blood T cell repertoires in COVID-19 (dated by TCRdb to about 2020). Notes on the research overall: Collaborator samples came from the United States, Italy and Spain and covered acute and convalescent phases of COVID-19. The material from the prospective study consisted of cDNA or gDNA derived from T cells, B-cell-depleted T cells, or PBMCs. Deeply sampled blood TCRbeta repertoires from subjects exposed to, actively infected with, or recovered from COVID-19 were included in the dataset. The repertoires were released in a freely available public database intended as a resource for research on the immune response to SARS-CoV-2. Samples came from the ongoing ImmuneRACE study (first 160 participants) plus 1,254 subjects from 6 global collaborators. A de-identified subject ID, COVID-19 status, age in years and sex were almost always included in the sample metadata. Where HLA class I and class II types were available, the types were taken from metadata supplied by the sample provider, not from assay-based typing. Study-level results and caveats: The quantity of clinical and demographic metadata differed by source and by participant and was supplied without curation.

One collaborating source in Seattle enrolled patients during active infection and followed them longitudinally through the course of disease. Each collaborating institution followed its own protocols to collect whole blood in K2EDTA tubes. Collaborator samples were shipped for TCRbeta analysis as frozen whole blood, isolated PBMCs, or DNA extracted from either sample type. TCRbeta CDR3 regions were amplified from genomic DNA by means of the immunoSEQ Assay, a bias-controlled multiplex PCR. The original pipeline was this. The number of nucleated cells in each sample was estimated from the amplification of reference gene primers within the assay. To quantify the absolute abundance of each unique TCRbeta CDR3 rearrangement, sequence reads were collapsed and filtered. For each sample, productive Simpson clonality was calculated as the square root of Simpson's diversity index over productive rearrangements. Drawn from immuneACCESS, this table holds only the in-frame rearrangements with V and J called that TCRdb kept. Clones are partly lost; checked studies trace under half to an unresolved V gene and leave the rest unexplained. For V, J and clone size, that table is used; D and trimming come from the DNA. For this sample there are over 100,000 clones; 86% appear just once. The ten largest clones capture approximately 10% of the sample.

The junction shows trimming of 2 bases on V and 7 bases on J, plus 3 bases between the germline ends. CDR1 and CDR2 are read off the germline V gene (reference sequence) as MNHNY and SVGAGI. There are 12 amino acids in the CDR3, from cysteine to phenylalanine inclusive. Just CDR3 DNA is preserved here, 36 bases in frame from base 1. The specimen sequenced was peripheral blood. In this chain, TRBV6-6 is recombined with TRBJ1-6, with the D gene not clear enough to name. The receptor was derived from a woman aged 65 to 85 with COVID-19, enrolled during active disease. The DNA sequence is given as TGTGCCAGCAGTTACGAGAATTCACCCCTCCACTTT. It translates to CASSYENSPLHF.